These T cell receptor beta chains were read from a single sample in a study of response to subunit inactivated influenza vaccine. One entry per CDR3 protein, called by TCRdb with MiXCR from the RT-PCR reads. The table lists hundreds of thousands of distinct CDR3 sequences, approximately 20% of them singletons. Sequencing used PBMCs from blood, obtained approximately 20 months after vaccination. Receptor source: a man aged 50 to 69 who received an inactivated influenza vaccine. Each CDR3 is given with its conserved first and last residue. Fields, in order: J gene, clone size, V gene, D gene, CDR3 DNA, CDR3 protein. A D gene is named only where the DNA matches it firmly. Expanded clones get a size class; other rows say once, few or many, or leave the size out.

J gene: TRBJ1-2
clone size: few
V gene: TRBV29-1
D gene: TRBD1
CDR3 DNA: TGCAGCGTGGGGGACAGCGCATATGGCTACACCTTC
CDR3 protein: CSVGDSAYGYTF

J gene: TRBJ1-4
clone size: .
V gene: TRBV4-3
D gene: .
CDR3 DNA: TGCGCCAGCAGCCAAGATGGGGACCCTACACAGGAAAAACTGTTTTTT
CDR3 protein: CASSQDGDPTQEKLFF

J gene: TRBJ2-5
clone size: .
V gene: TRBV5-1
D gene: TRBD2
CDR3 DNA: TGCGCCAGCAGCCTGGGACTAGCGGGCCCTCAAGTGGAGACCCAGTACTTC
CDR3 protein: CASSLGLAGPQVETQYF

J gene: TRBJ2-1
clone size: .
V gene: TRBV7-2
D gene: .
CDR3 DNA: TGTGCCAGCAGCTTAATCCGGGATCACAATGAGCAGTTCTTC
CDR3 protein: CASSLIRDHNEQFF

J gene: TRBJ1-5
clone size: .
V gene: TRBV5-1
D gene: .
CDR3 DNA: TGCGCCAGCAGCTTGTGGGGGAGGTGGGATCAGCCCCAGCATTTT
CDR3 protein: CASSLWGRWDQPQHF

J gene: TRBJ2-5
clone size: few
V gene: TRBV12-3/TRBV12-4
D gene: .
CDR3 DNA: TGTGCCAGCAGCCTCGGTCTATTGGGAGAGACCCAGTACTTC
CDR3 protein: CASSLGLLGETQYF

J gene: TRBJ2-1
clone size: few
V gene: TRBV29-1
D gene: TRBD2
CDR3 DNA: TGCAGCGTTGAAAGACTAGCGGGTTACAATGAGCAGTTCTTC
CDR3 protein: CSVERLAGYNEQFF

J gene: TRBJ2-1
clone size: .
V gene: TRBV14
D gene: .
CDR3 DNA: TGTGCCAGCAGCGAGACTACCTATTACTCTTACAATGAGCAGTTCTTC
CDR3 protein: CASSETTYYSYNEQFF

J gene: TRBJ2-3
clone size: .
V gene: TRBV28
D gene: .
CDR3 DNA: TGTGCCAGCATCCCGCTAACGCGAGATACGCAGTATTTT
CDR3 protein: CASIPLTRDTQYF

J gene: TRBJ1-2
clone size: few
V gene: TRBV3-1
D gene: TRBD1
CDR3 DNA: TGTGCCAGCAGCCAATACGGACAGGGACGTGGCTACACCTTC
CDR3 protein: CASSQYGQGRGYTF

J gene: TRBJ2-2
clone size: .
V gene: TRBV7-2
D gene: TRBD2
CDR3 DNA: TGTGCCAGCAGCTTGAAGCGGGGGCAGAACACCGGGGAGCTGTTTTTT
CDR3 protein: CASSLKRGQNTGELFF

J gene: TRBJ2-1
clone size: .
V gene: TRBV20-1
D gene: TRBD2
CDR3 DNA: TGCAGTGCTGTGGGGGGGACTCAGTTGTCTGAGCAGTTCTTC
CDR3 protein: CSAVGGTQLSEQFF

J gene: TRBJ2-2
clone size: few
V gene: TRBV6-5
D gene: .
CDR3 DNA: TGTGCCAGCAGTTACGGTCGTAGGACCGGGGAGCTGTTTTTT
CDR3 protein: CASSYGRRTGELFF

J gene: TRBJ1-1
clone size: many
V gene: TRBV20-1
D gene: .
CDR3 DNA: TGCAGTGCTAGAGACATAGAAGCTTTCTTT
CDR3 protein: CSARDIEAFF

J gene: TRBJ1-5
clone size: .
V gene: TRBV15
D gene: .
CDR3 DNA: TGTGCCACCAGCAGAGATCGTGCGGGCAATCAGCCCCAGCATTTT
CDR3 protein: CATSRDRAGNQPQHF

J gene: TRBJ1-5
clone size: few
V gene: TRBV6-2/TRBV6-3
D gene: .
CDR3 DNA: TGTGCCAGCAGTTACTCGGGGACCCCGTGGGGATATCAGCCCCAGCATTTT
CDR3 protein: CASSYSGTPWGYQPQHF

J gene: TRBJ2-2
clone size: .
V gene: TRBV6-5
D gene: .
CDR3 DNA: TGTGCCAGCAGTTACTCGACTATTGTTCCCGGGGAGCTGTTTTTT
CDR3 protein: CASSYSTIVPGELFF

J gene: TRBJ2-3
clone size: .
V gene: TRBV20-1
D gene: TRBD1
CDR3 DNA: TGCAGCGGGACAGGGTGGGACACAGATACGCAGTATTTT
CDR3 protein: CSGTGWDTDTQYF

J gene: TRBJ1-2
clone size: few
V gene: TRBV25-1
D gene: .
CDR3 DNA: TGTGCCAGCAGTCCTCCGGCTGCAAGCGCCTTTGGCTACACCTTC
CDR3 protein: CASSPPAASAFGYTF

J gene: TRBJ2-1
clone size: .
V gene: TRBV20-1
D gene: .
CDR3 DNA: TGCAGTGCCCCCCAAGCCGGGAGCTCCTACAATGAGCAGTTCTTC
CDR3 protein: CSAPQAGSSYNEQFF

J gene: TRBJ2-6
clone size: .
V gene: TRBV9
D gene: .
CDR3 DNA: TGTGCCAGCAGCGCCCGAGGGGACACCTCTGGGGCCAACGTCCTGACTTTC
CDR3 protein: CASSARGDTSGANVLTF

J gene: TRBJ2-1
clone size: .
V gene: TRBV11-2
D gene: .
CDR3 DNA: TGTGCCAGCACCGAAAGCGGCTATTGGGGCGAGCAGTTCTTC
CDR3 protein: CASTESGYWGEQFF

J gene: TRBJ1-1
clone size: few
V gene: TRBV20-1
D gene: .
CDR3 DNA: TGCAGTGCTATCGGGATTGAAGCTTTCTTT
CDR3 protein: CSAIGIEAFF

J gene: TRBJ2-3
clone size: .
V gene: TRBV20-1
D gene: .
CDR3 DNA: TGCAGTGCTAGAGATGCCAGGGGGGTGACAGATACGCAGTATTTT
CDR3 protein: CSARDARGVTDTQYF

J gene: TRBJ2-7
clone size: .
V gene: TRBV28
D gene: TRBD2
CDR3 DNA: TGTGCCAGCAGCCAAGAACGGGGGGGATACTACGAGCAGTACTTC
CDR3 protein: CASSQERGGYYEQYF

J gene: TRBJ2-1
clone size: .
V gene: TRBV11-2
D gene: .
CDR3 DNA: TGTGCCAGCAGCTTAGACAGGGCCAGCAATGAGCAGTTCTTC
CDR3 protein: CASSLDRASNEQFF

J gene: TRBJ2-5
clone size: .
V gene: TRBV6-6
D gene: TRBD1
CDR3 DNA: TGTGCCAGCAGTGGACAGGGTCGAGAGACCCAGTACTTC
CDR3 protein: CASSGQGRETQYF